The rows below give T cell receptor beta chains drawn from one sample of a study of blood T cell repertoires in COVID-19. Sequencing used immunoSEQ multiplex PCR; TCRdb keeps in-frame clones, though not all of them. The table shows tens of thousands of clones, with around three quarters occurring only once. Sequences were obtained from peripheral blood. All receptors come from a man between 60 and 75 years old with active or convalescent COVID-19. The CDR3 runs from the conserved cysteine through the conserved F or W. Each record gives: J gene, clone size, V gene, CDR3 length, D gene, CDR3 protein, CDR3 DNA. A D gene is named only where the DNA matches it firmly. A row's size may be missing; if present it is once, few, many or a size class.

j_call: TRBJ2-2
clone_size: -
v_call: TRBV11-3
cdr3_length: 14
d_call: -
cdr3_aa: CASSFLDSTGELFF
cdr3_nt: TGTGCCAGCAGCTTCCTCGACTCCACCGGGGAGCTGTTTTTT

j_call: TRBJ1-1
clone_size: -
v_call: TRBV28
cdr3_length: 15
d_call: -
cdr3_aa: CASSLATTGSPEAFF
cdr3_nt: TGTGCCAGCAGTTTGGCCACCACAGGGTCCCCTGAAGCTTTCTTT

j_call: TRBJ1-5
clone_size: -
v_call: TRBV9
cdr3_length: 13
d_call: TRBD1
cdr3_aa: CASSQQGDQPQHF
cdr3_nt: TGTGCCAGCAGCCAACAGGGGGATCAGCCCCAGCATTTT

j_call: TRBJ1-5
clone_size: -
v_call: TRBV19
cdr3_length: 16
d_call: TRBD1
cdr3_aa: CASSRDRDYSNQPQHF
cdr3_nt: TGTGCCAGTAGTCGGGACAGAGACTATAGCAATCAGCCCCAGCATTTT

j_call: TRBJ1-1
clone_size: -
v_call: TRBV30
cdr3_length: 11
d_call: -
cdr3_aa: CAWMRGTEAFF
cdr3_nt: TGTGCCTGGATGAGGGGGACTGAAGCTTTCTTT

j_call: TRBJ1-5
clone_size: once
v_call: TRBV6-1
cdr3_length: 17
d_call: -
cdr3_aa: CASSELALRGSNQPQHF
cdr3_nt: TGTGCCAGCAGTGAATTAGCCCTGCGCGGTAGCAATCAGCCCCAGCATTTT

j_call: TRBJ1-1
clone_size: -
v_call: TRBV4-1
cdr3_length: 15
d_call: -
cdr3_aa: CASSQPRVRDTEAFF
cdr3_nt: TGCGCCAGCAGCCAGCCCAGGGTACGGGACACTGAAGCTTTCTTT

j_call: TRBJ1-1
clone_size: -
v_call: TRBV19
cdr3_length: 14
d_call: TRBD1
cdr3_aa: CASTPGQLNTEAFF
cdr3_nt: TGTGCCAGTACCCCGGGACAGTTGAACACTGAAGCTTTCTTT

j_call: TRBJ1-5
clone_size: -
v_call: TRBV7-9
cdr3_length: 13
d_call: -
cdr3_aa: CASSLTDGQPQHF
cdr3_nt: TGTGCCAGCAGCTTGACTGATGGGCAGCCCCAGCATTTT

j_call: TRBJ2-7
clone_size: -
v_call: TRBV10-3
cdr3_length: 17
d_call: TRBD2
cdr3_aa: CAISGSPERGISYEQYF
cdr3_nt: TGTGCCATCAGTGGTTCGCCCGAGCGGGGGATATCCTACGAGCAGTACTTC

j_call: TRBJ1-1
clone_size: few
v_call: TRBV7-9
cdr3_length: 13
d_call: TRBD1
cdr3_aa: CASSQGGRAEAFF
cdr3_nt: TGTGCCAGCAGCCAAGGGGGCCGGGCTGAAGCTTTCTTT

j_call: TRBJ2-2
clone_size: -
v_call: TRBV19
cdr3_length: 15
d_call: TRBD1
cdr3_aa: CASGQGPTNTGELFF
cdr3_nt: TGTGCCAGTGGACAGGGCCCCACGAACACCGGGGAGCTGTTTTTT

j_call: TRBJ1-2
clone_size: -
v_call: TRBV28
cdr3_length: 14
d_call: TRBD1
cdr3_aa: CASSLYQGGYGYTF
cdr3_nt: TGTGCCAGCAGTTTATACCAGGGGGGCTATGGCTACACCTTC

j_call: TRBJ2-5
clone_size: -
v_call: TRBV20-1
cdr3_length: 11
d_call: -
cdr3_aa: CSALITETQYF
cdr3_nt: TGCAGCGCACTAATCACAGAGACCCAGTACTTC

j_call: TRBJ2-7
clone_size: -
v_call: TRBV5-6
cdr3_length: 14
d_call: TRBD1
cdr3_aa: CASSRDRGSYEQYF
cdr3_nt: TGTGCCAGCAGTCGGGACAGGGGCTCCTACGAGCAGTACTTC

j_call: TRBJ2-3
clone_size: -
v_call: TRBV11-2
cdr3_length: 12
d_call: -
cdr3_aa: CASSLGGVTQYF
cdr3_nt: TGTGCCAGCAGCTTAGGGGGAGTTACGCAGTATTTT

j_call: TRBJ2-2
clone_size: -
v_call: TRBV5-5
cdr3_length: 16
d_call: -
cdr3_aa: CASSRYSNSNTGELFF
cdr3_nt: TGTGCCAGCAGCCGATACAGTAACTCGAACACCGGGGAGCTGTTTTTT

j_call: TRBJ2-4
clone_size: -
v_call: TRBV4-2
cdr3_length: 14
d_call: -
cdr3_aa: CASSQFLAKNIQYF
cdr3_nt: TGTGCCAGCAGCCAGTTTCTAGCCAAAAACATTCAGTACTTC

j_call: TRBJ2-1
clone_size: -
v_call: TRBV7-3
cdr3_length: 14
d_call: TRBD2
cdr3_aa: CASSPVTSGNEQFF
cdr3_nt: TGTGCCAGCAGCCCAGTGACTAGCGGGAATGAGCAGTTCTTC

j_call: TRBJ2-3
clone_size: -
v_call: TRBV24-1
cdr3_length: 17
d_call: TRBD1
cdr3_aa: CATSDPRTGKGTDTQYF
cdr3_nt: TGTGCCACCAGTGATCCCCGGACAGGGAAAGGCACAGATACGCAGTATTTT

j_call: TRBJ1-1
clone_size: -
v_call: TRBV2
cdr3_length: 11
d_call: -
cdr3_aa: CASSDGGEAFF
cdr3_nt: TGTGCCAGCAGTGATGGCGGTGAAGCTTTCTTT

j_call: TRBJ2-2
clone_size: -
v_call: TRBV5-4
cdr3_length: 14
d_call: -
cdr3_aa: CASRSGFNTGELFF
cdr3_nt: TGTGCCAGCAGATCAGGGTTTAATACCGGGGAGCTGTTTTTT

j_call: TRBJ2-5
clone_size: -
v_call: TRBV11-2
cdr3_length: 15
d_call: -
cdr3_aa: CASSLMGSGEETQYF
cdr3_nt: TGTGCCAGCAGCTTAATGGGGTCGGGGGAAGAGACCCAGTACTTC

j_call: TRBJ2-3
clone_size: -
v_call: TRBV5-6
cdr3_length: 13
d_call: -
cdr3_aa: CASTLGGPGTQYF
cdr3_nt: TGTGCCAGCACCCTGGGGGGGCCCGGTACGCAGTATTTT

j_call: TRBJ1-6
clone_size: few
v_call: TRBV5-5
cdr3_length: 12
d_call: -
cdr3_aa: CASSQGNSPLHF
cdr3_nt: TGTGCCAGCAGCCAGGGAAATTCACCCCTCCACTTT

j_call: TRBJ1-4
clone_size: -
v_call: TRBV9
cdr3_length: 14
d_call: -
cdr3_aa: CASSVGQVHEKLFF
cdr3_nt: TGTGCCAGCAGCGTAGGACAGGTTCATGAAAAACTGTTTTTT

j_call: TRBJ2-7
clone_size: few
v_call: TRBV7-2
cdr3_length: 15
d_call: TRBD2
cdr3_aa: CASSLGGSGGYEQYF
cdr3_nt: TGTGCCAGCAGCTTAGGTGGTAGCGGGGGTTACGAGCAGTACTTC

j_call: TRBJ1-1
clone_size: -
v_call: TRBV5-5
cdr3_length: 13
d_call: -
cdr3_aa: CASSLALNTEAFF
cdr3_nt: TGTGCCAGCAGCTTGGCCCTTAACACTGAAGCTTTCTTT

j_call: TRBJ2-5
clone_size: few
v_call: TRBV7-2
cdr3_length: 14
d_call: -
cdr3_aa: CASSLGGNQETQYF
cdr3_nt: TGTGCCAGCAGTCTTGGCGGGAACCAAGAGACCCAGTACTTC

j_call: TRBJ1-5
clone_size: -
v_call: TRBV28
cdr3_length: 17
d_call: -
cdr3_aa: CASTHGAGVYSNQPQHF
cdr3_nt: TGTGCCAGCACCCATGGGGCAGGGGTTTATAGCAATCAGCCCCAGCATTTT

j_call: TRBJ2-1
clone_size: -
v_call: TRBV28
cdr3_length: 15
d_call: TRBD2
cdr3_aa: CASSRRGGASNEQFF
cdr3_nt: TGTGCCAGCAGTCGACGCGGGGGGGCCTCGAATGAGCAGTTCTTC

j_call: TRBJ2-4
clone_size: -
v_call: TRBV19
cdr3_length: 16
d_call: -
cdr3_aa: CASSIDGGLAKNIQYF
cdr3_nt: TGTGCCAGTAGTATCGATGGGGGCTTAGCCAAAAACATTCAGTACTTC

j_call: TRBJ2-3
clone_size: -
v_call: TRBV6-5
cdr3_length: 15
d_call: -
cdr3_aa: CASSYSTGFADTQYF
cdr3_nt: TGTGCCAGCAGTTACTCCACAGGGTTCGCAGATACGCAGTATTTT

j_call: TRBJ2-7
clone_size: few
v_call: TRBV18
cdr3_length: 12
d_call: -
cdr3_aa: CASSPLSYEQYF
cdr3_nt: TGTGCCAGCTCACCCCTCTCCTACGAGCAGTACTTC

j_call: TRBJ1-4
clone_size: -
v_call: TRBV3-1/TRBV3-2
cdr3_length: 15
d_call: -
cdr3_aa: CASSPLAGLNEKLFF
cdr3_nt: TGTGCCAGCAGTCCCTTGGCGGGGCTTAATGAAAAACTGTTTTTT

j_call: TRBJ2-3
clone_size: -
v_call: TRBV29-1
cdr3_length: 15
d_call: -
cdr3_aa: CSVAGGFTLPDTQYF
cdr3_nt: TGCAGCGTGGCGGGCGGCTTCACTCTCCCAGATACGCAGTATTTT

j_call: TRBJ2-7
clone_size: -
v_call: TRBV12-3/TRBV12-4
cdr3_length: 13
d_call: -
cdr3_aa: CASRTTGSYEQYF
cdr3_nt: TGTGCCAGCAGGACCACAGGATCCTACGAGCAGTACTTC

j_call: TRBJ2-7
clone_size: few
v_call: TRBV30
cdr3_length: 13
d_call: TRBD1
cdr3_aa: CAWKRDRPYEQYF
cdr3_nt: TGTGCCTGGAAACGGGACAGGCCCTACGAGCAGTACTTC

j_call: TRBJ2-3
clone_size: many
v_call: TRBV9
cdr3_length: 13
d_call: -
cdr3_aa: CASSGQSTDTQYF
cdr3_nt: TGTGCCAGCAGCGGCCAGAGCACAGATACGCAGTATTTT

j_call: TRBJ1-1
clone_size: -
v_call: TRBV10-3
cdr3_length: 14
d_call: -
cdr3_aa: CAISRLERGAEAFF
cdr3_nt: TGTGCCATCAGCCGTCTAGAGCGAGGAGCTGAAGCTTTCTTT

j_call: TRBJ1-1
clone_size: -
v_call: TRBV5-1
cdr3_length: 13
d_call: -
cdr3_aa: CASSHQRGWEAFF
cdr3_nt: TGCGCCAGCAGCCACCAAAGGGGCTGGGAAGCTTTCTTT

j_call: TRBJ2-3
clone_size: -
v_call: TRBV9
cdr3_length: 16
d_call: -
cdr3_aa: CASSPRGTGYTDTQYF
cdr3_nt: TGTGCCAGCAGCCCCCGAGGCACTGGGTACACAGATACGCAGTATTTT